A selection of T cell receptor beta chains follows, all from one sample in a study of control samples from healthy donors and cancer patients. The method was immunoSEQ multiplex PCR; TCRdb's version includes in-frame clones alone and lacks a portion of them. The repertoire holds roughly 200,000 clones, with about 93% as singletons. Sequencing was performed on blood. Receptors were obtained from a man aged 18 to 35 in good health. Each CDR3 is given with its conserved first and last residue.

CDR3	V	J
CASSSWDREEKLFF	TRBV28	TRBJ1-4
CASSPRWGNEQFF	TRBV9	TRBJ2-1
CASLPGGANVLTF	TRBV12-3/TRBV12-4	TRBJ2-6
CASSEVLNSGGNYNEQFF	TRBV6-1	TRBJ2-1
CSASRGTGTEAFF	TRBV20-1	TRBJ1-1
CASSNRGGLNTEAFF	TRBV19	TRBJ1-1
CASSEHGQDTQYF	TRBV6-1	TRBJ2-3
CAIRSAGEPQFF	TRBV10-3	TRBJ2-1
CASSLLGTGAEQYF	TRBV27	TRBJ2-7
CAISDYTGELFF	TRBV6-5	TRBJ2-2
CASSDRGYGYTF	TRBV5-4	TRBJ1-2
CAISEYRARDSRNQPQHF	TRBV10-3	TRBJ1-5
CASRRGSGYEQYF	TRBV19	TRBJ2-7
CASSEGQGNTEAFF	TRBV18	TRBJ1-1
CASSTPPDGGYTF	TRBV5-1	TRBJ1-2
CASSQKQEDYGYTF	TRBV4-2	TRBJ1-2
CASKDSAGVYEQYF	TRBV2	TRBJ2-7
CASGPGSYSEKLFF	TRBV6-5	TRBJ1-4
CASSWTGGNQPQHF	TRBV7-9	TRBJ1-5
CASQQGANYGYTF	TRBV6-5	TRBJ1-2
CASLSPHGQGRTGELFF	TRBV28	TRBJ2-2
CAWSVLSLVGDTQYF	TRBV30	TRBJ2-3
CASSISTGGVYRETQYF	TRBV19	TRBJ2-5
CASSSTGSSGEQYF	TRBV5-1	TRBJ2-7
CAWSPQGSLRANEKLFF	TRBV30	TRBJ1-4
CASSPLGQGRGYTF	TRBV7-9	TRBJ1-2
CASSQDRYEQYF	TRBV12-3/TRBV12-4	TRBJ2-7
CASSLGWDTEAFF	TRBV6-5	TRBJ1-1
CASSETGWGSGNTIYF	TRBV9	TRBJ1-3